The T cell receptor beta chain described here comes from a study of radiation and T cells in renal cell carcinoma. The study's findings and limits: Top tumor clonotypes rose in blood 2 weeks post-radiation, then contracted.

TCRdb keeps only in-frame clones here, not all; method: immunoSEQ multiplex PCR. The table records about 59,000 clones, approximately 84% of them present only once. This sample's time point: baseline pretreatment blood. The treatment: 15 Gy SBRT to primary tumor, nephrectomy 4 weeks later. Comments on this clone: Its target is not known.

The junction had 24 bases not matched to a gene; V was cut back by 3 bases and J by 5 bases. Germline CDR1 SGDLS, CDR2 YYNGEE. The CDR3 length is 21 residues. The chain combines TRBV9 with TRBJ1-3, with TRBD1 identical over 9 bases. This sample comprised blood, obtained from a patient whose treatment included radiotherapy and nephrectomy. The sequence was obtained from a man aged 60 to 75 with renal cell carcinoma. In DNA, the CDR3 is TGTGCCAGCAGCGCAAGGGACAGGGCGGGAGGAACAGCTTTTTTGAGAAACACCATATATTTT. The encoded protein is CASSARDRAGGTAFLRNTIYF.